This T cell receptor (beta chain) is from a study of blood T cell repertoires in COVID-19. Study background: T cells, B-cell-depleted T cells, or PBMCs provided the cDNA or gDNA that served as material.

CDR1 is MNHEY and CDR2 is SVGAGI in the germline V gene. The V gene lost 0 bases and the J gene lost 5 bases, with 13 bases spanning the gap. CDR3 length: 15 amino acids. Generated by immunoSEQ multiplex PCR, the TCRdb table keeps only in-frame clones and is missing some. The table lists 300,000 to 400,000 clones, 88% of them singletons. Participants were aged 18 to 89 years from some 24 US areas. Researchers sorted participants into cohorts using their self-reported clinical history. Donors of Cohort 3 who recovered were those that had two negative PCRs, clearance, or symptom resolution. The V gene is TRBV6-5, the J gene TRBJ1-2; a possible D gene is TRBD1 (6 bases). This TCR was sampled from a man younger than 45 who had recovered from COVID-19. Sequencing was done on a sample of PBMCs or T cells enriched from blood (not recorded which). In nucleotides, the CDR3 is TGTGCCAGCAGTTACTCGACTGTACAGGGATATGGCTACACCTTC. Its translation: CASSYSTVQGYGYTF.